Below are 9 T cell receptor beta chains sequenced from a single sample in a study of shared clonotypes between healthy human individuals. Data came from immunoSEQ multiplex PCR; TCRdb stores just in-frame clones and leaves some out. The sample consists of hundreds of thousands of clones, 60% to 85% of them appearing once. Sequenced sample: PBMCs. These TCRs come from a woman aged 40 to 49 in good health. Some clones in this sample may be carry-over from other donors' samples.

For this clone: Given a much more abundant clone one base away, this may be a read error. This CDR3 is also generated by other DNA sequences in the sample. The chain carries TRBV25-1 and TRBJ2-7; D uncertain. The germline gives CDR1 MGHDK, CDR2 SYGVNS. Deletions cut 1 base from V and 9 bases from J, with 19 bases between. The CDR3 contains 15 residues. As DNA, the CDR3 is TGTGCCAGCAGTGAATCCCTCCTCCTATCCCCTGGGCAGTACTTC. Translation: CASSESLLLSPGQYF.

This clone occurred once. The rearrangement links TRBV5-1 to TRBJ1-2, with 11 bases aligning to TRBD1. The ends lost 2 bases at V and 2 bases at J; junction bases unmatched: 2. CDR3 length: 15 amino acids. CDR1 SGHRS and CDR2 YFSETQ come from the germline V gene. CDR3 sequence (DNA): TGCGCCAGCAGCTTCGGGACAGGGGGAAACTATGGCTACACCTTC. Translation gives CASSFGTGGNYGYTF.

The CDR3 loop reads CASSLWHQETQYF. The CDR3 DNA sequence: TGTGCCAGCAGCTTATGGCATCAAGAGACCCAGTACTTC. The chain has TRBV11-3 and TRBJ2-5; D is ambiguous. The CDR3 contains 13 residues. CDR1 and CDR2 (germline): SGHNT, YENEEA. Between the trimmed V and J ends, which lost 2 bases and 2 bases, there was a span of 6 bases.

This clone was picked up a small number of times. The chain couples TRBV4-1 to TRBJ2-2, with TRBD2 identical over 8 bases. Germline V gives CDR1 MGHRA, CDR2 YSYEKL. V gave up 1 base and J gave up 4 bases; unmatched junction bases: 5. The CDR3 spans 16 residues. CDR3 nucleotides: TGCGCCAGCAGCCAAGGGCCAGCGGGAGCCACCGGGGAGCTGTTTTTT. Translating gives CASSQGPAGATGELFF.

The V and J genes are TRBV5-1 and TRBJ2-7, with 14 bases identical to TRBD2. V lost 0 bases and J lost 5; bases outside the gene matches: 4. Germline values: CDR1 SGHRS, CDR2 YFSETQ. This CDR3 comprises 16 residues. The CDR3 loop is CASSLGRLAGGDEQYF. The CDR3, as DNA: TGCGCCAGCAGCTTGGGGAGACTAGCGGGAGGGGACGAGCAGTACTTC.

The chain recombines TRBV9 with TRBJ2-1; 10 bases match TRBD2. The CDR3 has 16 residues. J lost 2 bases, V lost 3 bases, and 5 bases had no gene match. CDR1 and CDR2 (germline): SGDLS, YYNGEE. The CDR3 protein is CASSGLAGGTYNEQFF. CDR3 in DNA: TGTGCCAGCAGCGGATTAGCGGGAGGCACCTACAATGAGCAGTTCTTC.

The gene calls are TRBV6-6 and TRBJ2-1; D gene ambiguous. CDR1 is MNHNY, CDR2 SVGAGI, per germline (reference sequence). The CDR3 totals 13 residues. V was shortened by 1 base and J by 7 bases, with 8 bases between the two germline ends. CDR3 sequence: CASSYYGWNEQFF. CDR3 bases: TGTGCCAGCAGTTACTATGGGTGGAATGAGCAGTTCTTC.

This chain joins TRBV27 and TRBJ1-1, with 9 bases fitting TRBD1. There are 15 residues in the CDR3. The V and J ends lost 9 bases and 1 base, in that order; junction bases with no gene match: 9. In germline, CDR1 is MNHEY, CDR2 SMNVEV (reference sequence). CDR3 loop: CARGQGLPKNTEAFF. In nucleotides, the CDR3 is TGTGCCAGGGGACAGGGCCTTCCTAAGAACACTGAAGCTTTCTTT.

The V and J genes are TRBV2 and TRBJ1-1; TRBD1 agrees at 9 bases. The V gene end was trimmed by 4 bases and the J gene end by 0 bases; junction bases not matched to a gene: 3. Germline-derived CDR1 and CDR2 are SNHLY and FYNNEI. CDR3 length: 15 amino acids. In DNA, the CDR3 is TGTGCCAGCAGTGCGGACAGGGGATTGAACACTGAAGCTTTCTTT. Translated: CASSADRGLNTEAFF.